This TCR beta chain stems from a study of T cell responses to AZD1222 COVID-19 vaccine. Study results and caveats: The sample set comprised mostly white British donors with more females, and clonal diversity was possibly underestimated.

Assay used: immunoSEQ multiplex PCR; TCRdb lists only in-frame clones, some missing. This table holds 120,000 or so clones, around 84% found once. Germline values: CDR1 GTSNPN, CDR2 SVGIG (reference sequence). The CDR3 spans 13 residues. The ends were cut back, 0 bases at V and 2 bases at J, with 4 bases in the middle. This clone was recorded once. The antigen is undetermined. This receptor was identified in an adult who received the AZD1222 COVID-19 vaccine. The chain recombines TRBV30 with TRBJ2-2; D unresolved. The source material was peripheral blood, sampled 28 days after the second AZD1222 dose. In nucleotides, the CDR3 is TGTGCCTGGAGTGTACTTAACACCGGGGAGCTGTTTTTT. Encoded protein: CAWSVLNTGELFF.